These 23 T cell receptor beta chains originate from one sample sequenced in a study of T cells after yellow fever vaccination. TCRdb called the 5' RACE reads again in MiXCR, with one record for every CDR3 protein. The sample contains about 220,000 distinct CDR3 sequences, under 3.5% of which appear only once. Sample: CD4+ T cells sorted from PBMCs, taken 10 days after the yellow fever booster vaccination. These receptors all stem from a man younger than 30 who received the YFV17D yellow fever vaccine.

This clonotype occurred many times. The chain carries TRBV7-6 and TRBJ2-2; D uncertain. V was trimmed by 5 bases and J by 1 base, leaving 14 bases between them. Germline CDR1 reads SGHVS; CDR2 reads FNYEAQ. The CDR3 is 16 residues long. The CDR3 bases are TGTGCCAGCAGCCCACTTCGGATCGAGAACACCGGGGAGCTGTTTTTT. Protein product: CASSPLRIENTGELFF.

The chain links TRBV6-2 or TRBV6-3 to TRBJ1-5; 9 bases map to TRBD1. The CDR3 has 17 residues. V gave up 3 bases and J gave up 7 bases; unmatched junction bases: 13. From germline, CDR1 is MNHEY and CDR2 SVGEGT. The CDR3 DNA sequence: TGTGCCAGCAGTTATCCACCGGGACAGGGCTGGGGGCAGCCCCAGCATTTT. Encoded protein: CASSYPPGQGWGQPQHF.

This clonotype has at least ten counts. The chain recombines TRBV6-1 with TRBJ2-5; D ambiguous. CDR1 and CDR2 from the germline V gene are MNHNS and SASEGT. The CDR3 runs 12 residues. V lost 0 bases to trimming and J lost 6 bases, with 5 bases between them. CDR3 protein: CASSEALKTQYF. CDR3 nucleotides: TGTGCCAGCAGTGAAGCGTTGAAGACCCAGTACTTC.

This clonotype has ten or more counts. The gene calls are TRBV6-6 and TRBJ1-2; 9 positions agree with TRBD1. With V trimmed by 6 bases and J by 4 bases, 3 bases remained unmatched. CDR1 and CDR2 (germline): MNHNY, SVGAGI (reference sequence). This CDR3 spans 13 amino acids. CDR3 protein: CASRPDRGYGYTF. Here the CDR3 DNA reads TGTGCCAGCAGACCGGACAGGGGCTATGGCTACACCTTC.

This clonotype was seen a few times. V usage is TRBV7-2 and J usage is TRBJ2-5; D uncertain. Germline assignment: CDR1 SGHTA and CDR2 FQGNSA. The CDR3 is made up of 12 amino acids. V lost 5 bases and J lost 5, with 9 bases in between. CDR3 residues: CASSPRRETQYF. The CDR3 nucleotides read TGTGCCAGCAGCCCCCGGCGGGAGACCCAGTACTTC.

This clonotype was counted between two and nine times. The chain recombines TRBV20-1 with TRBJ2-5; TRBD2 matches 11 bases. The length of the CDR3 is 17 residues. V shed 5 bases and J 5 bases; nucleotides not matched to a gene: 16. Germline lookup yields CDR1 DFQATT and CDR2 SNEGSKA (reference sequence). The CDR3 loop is CSARAFSGGAVEETQYF. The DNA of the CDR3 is TGCAGTGCTCGGGCGTTTAGCGGGGGGGCCGTAGAGGAGACCCAGTACTTC.

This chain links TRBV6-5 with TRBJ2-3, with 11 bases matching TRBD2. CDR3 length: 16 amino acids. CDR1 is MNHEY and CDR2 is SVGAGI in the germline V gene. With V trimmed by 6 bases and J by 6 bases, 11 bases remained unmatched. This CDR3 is CASRALAGGPVDTQYF. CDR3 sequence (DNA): TGTGCCAGCAGGGCTTTAGCGGGGGGGCCGGTCGATACGCAGTATTTT.

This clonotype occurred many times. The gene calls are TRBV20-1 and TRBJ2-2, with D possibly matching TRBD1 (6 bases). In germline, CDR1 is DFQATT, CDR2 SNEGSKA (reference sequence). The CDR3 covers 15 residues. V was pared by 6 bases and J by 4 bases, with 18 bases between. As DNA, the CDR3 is TGCAGTGCCAGTGGGGGCAGGGGTGGCACCGGGGAGCTGTTTTTT. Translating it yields CSASGGRGGTGELFF.

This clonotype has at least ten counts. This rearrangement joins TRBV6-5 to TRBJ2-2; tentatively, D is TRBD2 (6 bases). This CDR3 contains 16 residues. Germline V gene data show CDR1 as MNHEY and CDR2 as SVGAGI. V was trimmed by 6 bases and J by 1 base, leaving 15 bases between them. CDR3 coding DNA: TGTGCCAGCAGCCGAAATGGACTATGGAACACCGGGGAGCTGTTTTTT. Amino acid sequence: CASSRNGLWNTGELFF.

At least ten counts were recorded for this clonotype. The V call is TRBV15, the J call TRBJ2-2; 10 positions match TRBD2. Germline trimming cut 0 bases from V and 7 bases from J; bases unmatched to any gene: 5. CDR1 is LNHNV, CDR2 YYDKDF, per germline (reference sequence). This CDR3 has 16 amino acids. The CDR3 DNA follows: TGTGCCACCAGCAGAGACCTAGCGGGGGCCGGCGGGGAGCTGTTTTTT. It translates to CATSRDLAGAGGELFF.

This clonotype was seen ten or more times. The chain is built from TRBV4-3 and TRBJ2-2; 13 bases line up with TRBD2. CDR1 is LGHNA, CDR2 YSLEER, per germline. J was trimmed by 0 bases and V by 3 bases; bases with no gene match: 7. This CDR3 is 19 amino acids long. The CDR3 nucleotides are TGCGCCAGCAGCCACCCTCCGGGACTAGCGGGGTCGAACACCGGGGAGCTGTTTTTT. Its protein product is CASSHPPGLAGSNTGELFF.

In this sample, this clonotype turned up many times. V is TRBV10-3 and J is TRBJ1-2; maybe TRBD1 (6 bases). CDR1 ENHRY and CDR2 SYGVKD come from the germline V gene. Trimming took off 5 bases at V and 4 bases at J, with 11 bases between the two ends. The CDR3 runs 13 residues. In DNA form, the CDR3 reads TGTGCCATCAGTACAGGGTTTTCCTATGGCTACACCTTC. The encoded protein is CAISTGFSYGYTF.

CDR3 loop: CASSQDRGGSRETQYF. The CDR3 DNA reads as TGTGCCAGCAGCCAAGATCGCGGAGGCTCTCGAGAGACCCAGTACTTC. The genes are TRBV3-2 and TRBJ2-5; TRBD2 is the table's D call, not checked against the DNA. TRBV3-2 is annotated as a pseudogene. This CDR3 is built from 16 residues.

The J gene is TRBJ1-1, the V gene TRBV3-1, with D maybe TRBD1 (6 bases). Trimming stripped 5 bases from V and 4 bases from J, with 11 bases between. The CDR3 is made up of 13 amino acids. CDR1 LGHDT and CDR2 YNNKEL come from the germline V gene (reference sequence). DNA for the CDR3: TGTGCCAGCAGCATGGGGGCAGTCACTGAAGCTTTCTTT. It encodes CASSMGAVTEAFF.

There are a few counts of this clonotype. CDR3 sequence reads: CATQGQVEETQYF. In DNA form, the CDR3 reads TGTGCCACCCAGGGACAGGTTGAGGAGACCCAGTACTTC. The gene calls are TRBV10-3 and TRBJ2-5, with 8 bases aligning to TRBD1. The V gene end was trimmed by 10 bases and the J gene end by 5 bases; junction bases not matched to a gene: 9. Germline V gene data show CDR1 as ENHRY and CDR2 as SYGVKD. The CDR3 totals 13 residues.

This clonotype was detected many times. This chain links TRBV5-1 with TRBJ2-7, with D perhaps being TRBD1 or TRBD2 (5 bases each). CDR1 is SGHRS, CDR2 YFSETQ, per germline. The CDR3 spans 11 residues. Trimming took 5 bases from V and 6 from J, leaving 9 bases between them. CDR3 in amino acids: CASSEGSEQYF. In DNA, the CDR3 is TGCGCCAGCAGTGAGGGGTCCGAGCAGTACTTC.

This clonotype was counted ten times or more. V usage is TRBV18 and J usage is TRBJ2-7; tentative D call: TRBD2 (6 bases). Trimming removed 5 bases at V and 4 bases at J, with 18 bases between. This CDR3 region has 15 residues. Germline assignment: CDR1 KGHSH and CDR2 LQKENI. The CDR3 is CASSTRDSGPYEQYF. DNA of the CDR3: TGTGCCAGCTCAACCAGGGATAGCGGCCCTTACGAGCAGTACTTC.

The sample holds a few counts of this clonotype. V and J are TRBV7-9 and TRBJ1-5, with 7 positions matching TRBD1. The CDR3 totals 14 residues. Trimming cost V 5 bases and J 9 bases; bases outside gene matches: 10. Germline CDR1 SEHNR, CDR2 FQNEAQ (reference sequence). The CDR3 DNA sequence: TGTGCCAGCAGCCCCGGGGAGGGGGCAAGGCCCCAGCATTTT. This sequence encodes CASSPGEGARPQHF. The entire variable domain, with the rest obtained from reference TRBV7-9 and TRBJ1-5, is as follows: DTGVSQNPRHKITKRGQNVTFRCDPISEHNRLYWYRQTLGQGPEFLTYFQNEAQLEKSRLLSDRFSAERPKGSFSTLEIQRTEQGDSAMYLCASSPGEGARPQHFGDGTRLSIL.

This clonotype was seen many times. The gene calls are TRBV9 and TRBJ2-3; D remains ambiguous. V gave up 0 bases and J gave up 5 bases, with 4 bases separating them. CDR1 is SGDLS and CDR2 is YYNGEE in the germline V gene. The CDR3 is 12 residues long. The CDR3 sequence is CASSVELDTQYF. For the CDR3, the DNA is TGTGCCAGCAGCGTAGAATTAGATACGCAGTATTTT.

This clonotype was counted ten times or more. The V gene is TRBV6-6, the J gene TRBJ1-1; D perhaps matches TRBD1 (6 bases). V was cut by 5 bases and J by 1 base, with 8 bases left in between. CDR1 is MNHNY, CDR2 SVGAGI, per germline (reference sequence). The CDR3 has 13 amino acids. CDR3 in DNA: TGTGCCAGCAGTGGACAGAGGAACACTGAAGCTTTCTTT. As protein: CASSGQRNTEAFF.

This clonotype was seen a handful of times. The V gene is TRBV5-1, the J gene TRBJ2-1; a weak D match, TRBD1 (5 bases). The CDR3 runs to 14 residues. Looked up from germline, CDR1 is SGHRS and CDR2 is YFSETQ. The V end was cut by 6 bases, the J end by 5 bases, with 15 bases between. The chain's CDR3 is CASKGSWMNNEQFF. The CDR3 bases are TGCGCCAGCAAGGGGTCCTGGATGAACAATGAGCAGTTCTTC. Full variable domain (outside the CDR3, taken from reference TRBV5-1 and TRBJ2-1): KAGVTQTPRYLIKTRGQQVTLSCSPISGHRSVSWYQQTPGQGLQFLFEYFSETQRNKGNFPGRFSGRQFSNSRSEMNVSTLELGDSALYLCASKGSWMNNEQFFGPGTRLTVL.

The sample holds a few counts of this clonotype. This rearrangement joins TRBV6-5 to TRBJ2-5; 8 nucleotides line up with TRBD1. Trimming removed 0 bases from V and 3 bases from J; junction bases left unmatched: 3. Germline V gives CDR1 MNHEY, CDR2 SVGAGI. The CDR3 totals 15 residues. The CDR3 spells CASSYSGQGEETQYF. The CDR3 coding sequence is TGTGCCAGCAGTTACTCTGGACAGGGTGAAGAGACCCAGTACTTC.

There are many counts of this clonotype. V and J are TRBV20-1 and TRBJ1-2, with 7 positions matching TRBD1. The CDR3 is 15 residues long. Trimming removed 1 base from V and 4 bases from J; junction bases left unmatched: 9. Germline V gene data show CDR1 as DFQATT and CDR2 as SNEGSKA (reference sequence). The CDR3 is CSARVGGREIYGYTF. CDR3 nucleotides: TGCAGTGCTAGAGTAGGGGGCAGGGAGATCTATGGCTACACCTTC.